Listed below are T cell receptor beta chains from one sample, sequenced in a study of shared clonotypes between healthy human individuals. Here immunoSEQ multiplex PCR was the method, and the copy in TCRdb shows in-frame clones only, minus some. The repertoire holds 550,000 to 700,000 clones, with around three quarters as singletons. Sequences were obtained from memory CD4+ T cells sorted from blood. These receptors came from a woman younger than 45 in good health. CDR3s include the opening cysteine and the closing phenylalanine or tryptophan. The D gene is left open where the match is weak. Where a row states a size, it is once, few, many or the class of an expanded clone; other rows omit it.

V	J	size	D	DNA	CDR3
TRBV5-1	TRBJ2-3	NA	NA	TGCGCCAGCAGCTTGGCGAGGGGCACAGATACGCAGTATTTT	CASSLARGTDTQYF
TRBV19	TRBJ2-3	NA	NA	TGTGCCAGTAGTATTCGGGGGGCAGGATCCCAAGATACGCAGTATTTT	CASSIRGAGSQDTQYF
TRBV7-9	TRBJ2-7	NA	TRBD2	TGTGCCAGCAGCTCGACTAGCGGGAAGGCAAGCGAGCAGTACTTC	CASSSTSGKASEQYF
TRBV7-9	TRBJ1-1	NA	TRBD1	TGTGCCAGCAGCTATTGGACAGGTCCGGGGGACACTGAAGCTTTCTTT	CASSYWTGPGDTEAFF
TRBV7-9	TRBJ1-5	NA	TRBD1	TGTGCCAGTACCGGGACAGGATTTCCCAATCAGCCCCAGCATTTT	CASTGTGFPNQPQHF
TRBV5-1	TRBJ2-1	few	TRBD2	TGCGCCAGCAGCTTAACAGCGGGAGGGAGGAATGAGCAGTTCTTC	CASSLTAGGRNEQFF
TRBV28	TRBJ1-1	few	TRBD1	TGTGCCAGCAGCCGCATCGGAGGGACAGGGAGTAAGAACACTGAAGCTTTCTTT	CASSRIGGTGSKNTEAFF
TRBV28	TRBJ1-1	NA	NA	TGTGCCAGCACTGAGGGACTGAACACTGAAGCTTTCTTT	CASTEGLNTEAFF
TRBV28	TRBJ1-1	NA	TRBD1	TGTGCCAGCAGTTCGACAGGGGGAACTGAAGCTTTCTTT	CASSSTGGTEAFF
TRBV19	TRBJ2-1	NA	NA	TGTGCCAGTAGTCTTGGTTCGCGGCTCTACAATGAGCAGTTCTTC	CASSLGSRLYNEQFF
TRBV6-5	TRBJ1-4	NA	NA	TGTGCCAGCAGTTACTCGGCCAGGGACTTTGAAAAACTGTTTTTT	CASSYSARDFEKLFF
TRBV27	TRBJ2-2	NA	TRBD1	TGTGCCAGCAGTGCATCCCGGGACAGGGGGCGCCCCGGGGAGCTGTTTTTT	CASSASRDRGRPGELFF
TRBV6-6	TRBJ2-7	once	NA	TGTGCCAGCAGCCGACCGGGACGGACTCATTACGAGCAGTACTTC	CASSRPGRTHYEQYF